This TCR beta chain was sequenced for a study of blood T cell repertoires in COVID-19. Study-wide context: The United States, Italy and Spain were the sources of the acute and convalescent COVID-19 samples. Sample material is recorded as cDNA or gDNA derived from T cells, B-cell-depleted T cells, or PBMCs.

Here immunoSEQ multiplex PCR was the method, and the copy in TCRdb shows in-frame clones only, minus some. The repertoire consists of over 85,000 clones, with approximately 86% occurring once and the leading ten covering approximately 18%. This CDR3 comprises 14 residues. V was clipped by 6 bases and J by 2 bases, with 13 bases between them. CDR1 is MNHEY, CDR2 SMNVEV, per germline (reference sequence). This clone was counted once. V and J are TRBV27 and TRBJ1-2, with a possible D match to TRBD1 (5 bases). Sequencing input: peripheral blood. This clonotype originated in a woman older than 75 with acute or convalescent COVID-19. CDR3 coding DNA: TGTGCCAGCAGCCCCGGCAGGGTGAACTATGGCTACACCTTC. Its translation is CASSPGRVNYGYTF.